This T cell receptor beta chain was captured by sequencing in a study of T cell changes during pregnancy in multiple sclerosis. The method was immunoSEQ multiplex PCR; TCRdb's version includes in-frame clones alone and lacks a portion of them. The data show fewer than 50,000 clones, 94% seen once. The length of the CDR3 is 14 residues. The germline V gene encodes CDR1 SGHDT and CDR2 YYEEEE. After removal of 4 bases from V and 4 bases from J, the junction contained 6 bases not matched to a gene. The origin of this receptor is a female donor with multiple sclerosis, enrolled in a pregnancy study. The chain recombines TRBV5-6 with TRBJ1-1; 8 bases match TRBD1. The material was CD4+ T cells from peripheral blood mononuclear cells, obtained in the third trimester of pregnancy. As DNA, the CDR3 is TGTGCCAGCAGCCCAGGGGGCGGCGTCACTGAAGCTTTCTTT. Translated, it gives CASSPGGGVTEAFF.